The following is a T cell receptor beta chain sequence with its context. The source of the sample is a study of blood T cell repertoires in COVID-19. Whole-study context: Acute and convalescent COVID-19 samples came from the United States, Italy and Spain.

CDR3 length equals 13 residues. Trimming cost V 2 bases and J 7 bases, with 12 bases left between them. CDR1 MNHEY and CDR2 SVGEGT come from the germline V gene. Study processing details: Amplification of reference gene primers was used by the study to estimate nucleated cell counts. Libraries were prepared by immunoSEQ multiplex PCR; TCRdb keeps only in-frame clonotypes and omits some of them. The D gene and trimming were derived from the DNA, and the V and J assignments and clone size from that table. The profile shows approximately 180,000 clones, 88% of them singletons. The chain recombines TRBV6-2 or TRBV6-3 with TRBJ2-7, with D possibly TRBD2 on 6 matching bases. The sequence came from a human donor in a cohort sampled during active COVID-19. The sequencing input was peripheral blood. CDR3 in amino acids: CASSYGPGREQYF. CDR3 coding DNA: TGTGCCAGCAGTTACGGGCCAGGGAGGGAGCAGTACTTC.